One and the same sample provided the 11 T cell receptor beta chains below, sequenced in a study of blood T cell repertoires in COVID-19. Clones were sequenced by immunoSEQ multiplex PCR, and TCRdb holds only the in-frame ones, with some missing. The sample shows fewer than 400,000 clones, around nine tenths of them seen only once. Sequenced: PBMCs or T cells enriched from blood (not recorded which). These receptors were taken from a young woman who had recovered from COVID-19.

V and J are TRBV2 and TRBJ1-2; possible D gene TRBD1, 5 bases. CDR3 length equals 12 residues. Between the trimmed V and J ends, which lost 4 bases and 5 bases, there was a span of 8 bases. CDR1 and CDR2 from the germline V gene are SNHLY and FYNNEI. DNA for the CDR3: TGTGCCAGCAGTGTCGACAGTTATGGCTACACCTTC. Its protein is CASSVDSYGYTF.

The chain couples TRBV4-1 to TRBJ1-2, with 9 bases fitting TRBD1. The CDR3 length is 14 residues. After removal of 4 bases from V and 6 bases from J, the junction contained 6 bases not matched to a gene. Germline V CDR1 and CDR2: MGHRA, YSYEKL. CDR3 sequence: CASSPVGQGDGYTF. Written as DNA, the CDR3 is TGCGCCAGCAGCCCTGTGGGACAGGGAGATGGCTACACCTTC.

The rearrangement uses TRBV7-2 and TRBJ2-1; the D gene is possibly TRBD2 (6 bases). V was pared by 3 bases and J by 9 bases, with 12 bases between. In germline, CDR1 is SGHTA, CDR2 FQGNSA. The CDR3 consists of 13 residues. CDR3 DNA sequence: TGTGCCAGCAGCTTTAGGTGGGGGGTTGAGCAGTTCTTC. It translates to CASSFRWGVEQFF.

The chain joins TRBV5-1 to TRBJ1-4; no definite D call. Trimming cost V 0 bases and J 0 bases, with 9 bases left between them. The CDR3 consists of 16 residues. Germline CDR1 and CDR2: SGHRS and YFSETQ. For the CDR3, the DNA is TGCGCCAGCAGCTTGGGGCTGGCAGCAACTAATGAAAAACTGTTTTTT. This encodes CASSLGLAATNEKLFF.

This chain links TRBV5-6 with TRBJ1-1; D not resolved. The germline gives CDR1 SGHDT, CDR2 YYEEEE. The CDR3 extends over 13 amino acids. V dropped 5 bases and J dropped 3 bases, with 11 bases sitting between them. The CDR3 here is CASRGLLYTEAFF. Written as DNA, the CDR3 is TGTGCCAGCAGGGGCCTACTGTACACTGAAGCTTTCTTT.

Only a few counts were recorded for this clone. This chain links TRBV19 with TRBJ1-2; D unresolved. Germline lookup yields CDR1 LNHDA and CDR2 SQIVND (reference sequence). Trimming took off 5 bases at V and 0 bases at J, with 7 bases between the two ends. The length of the CDR3 is 13 residues. The chain's CDR3 is CASSERTNYGYTF. In nucleotides, the CDR3 is TGTGCCAGTAGTGAGCGTACTAACTATGGCTACACCTTC.

The V gene is TRBV30, the J gene TRBJ1-2; D unclear. Deletions cut 2 bases from V and 8 bases from J, with 12 bases between. The CDR3 contains 12 residues. Germline V gene sequence: CDR1 GTSNPN, CDR2 SVGIG (reference sequence). CDR3 coding DNA: TGTGCCTGGAGTAGGCAGAACGGGGGCTACACCTTC. This codes for CAWSRQNGGYTF.

The chain couples TRBV7-2 to TRBJ2-1; no firm D call. Germline V gives CDR1 SGHTA, CDR2 FQGNSA. V shed 4 bases and J shed 9 bases, with 19 bases lying between them. This CDR3 is 15 amino acids long. CDR3 protein: CASSSQALSNGEQFF. The CDR3 DNA sequence: TGTGCCAGCAGCTCCCAGGCCTTGTCGAACGGTGAGCAGTTCTTC.

The rearrangement links TRBV7-2 to TRBJ2-7; D might be TRBD1 (6 bases). Germline values: CDR1 SGHTA, CDR2 FQGNSA. CDR3 length equals 15 residues. V was pared by 1 base and J by 2 bases, with 12 bases between. The CDR3, as DNA: TGTGCCAGCAGCTTAGTAGGGGGACCCACCTACGAGCAGTACTTC. Its translation: CASSLVGGPTYEQYF.

CDR3 sequence reads: CASITDRASPNEQFF. The CDR3 DNA reads TGTGCCAGCATTACAGACAGGGCCTCACCCAATGAGCAGTTCTTC. The chain carries TRBV6-5 and TRBJ2-1, with TRBD1 matching over 7 bases. The CDR3 covers 15 residues. Germline CDR1 is MNHEY and CDR2 is SVGAGI. Trimming removed 7 bases from V and 6 bases from J; junction bases left unmatched: 12.

The chain couples TRBV19 to TRBJ1-5, with a possible D match to TRBD1 (5 bases). Germline CDR1 reads LNHDA; CDR2 reads SQIVND (reference sequence). Deletions cut 9 bases from V and 6 bases from J, with 24 bases between. This CDR3 spans 16 amino acids. The CDR3 DNA follows: TGTGCCAGCATAGGGTTTAACCAGGGCTCGGGTCAGCCCCAGCATTTT. It is translated as CASIGFNQGSGQPQHF. The full variable domain, rest sourced from reference TRBV19 and TRBJ1-5, is DGGITQSPKYLFRKEGQNVTLSCEQNLNHDAMYWYRQDPGQGLRLIYYSQIVNDFQKGDIAEGYSVSREKKESFPLTVTSAQKNPTAFYLCASIGFNQGSGQPQHFGDGTRLSIL.